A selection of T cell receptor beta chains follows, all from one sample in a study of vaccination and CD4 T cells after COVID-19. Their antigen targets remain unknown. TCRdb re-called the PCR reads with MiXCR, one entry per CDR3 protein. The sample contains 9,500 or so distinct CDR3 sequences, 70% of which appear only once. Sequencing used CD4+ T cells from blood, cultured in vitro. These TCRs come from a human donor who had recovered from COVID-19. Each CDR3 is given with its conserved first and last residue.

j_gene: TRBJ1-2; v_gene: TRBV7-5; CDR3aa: CISVPEARPQLAPWSYGYTF
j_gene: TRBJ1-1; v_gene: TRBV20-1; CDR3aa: CSARDRMGATTEAFF
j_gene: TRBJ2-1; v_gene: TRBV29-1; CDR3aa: CSVREGEQFF
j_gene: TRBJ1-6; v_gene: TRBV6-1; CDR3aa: CASSERQGNSPLHF
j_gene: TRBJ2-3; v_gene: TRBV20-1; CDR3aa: CSARGLAGTDTQYF
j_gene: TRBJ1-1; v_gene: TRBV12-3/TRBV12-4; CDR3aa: CASSWGQVGTEAFF
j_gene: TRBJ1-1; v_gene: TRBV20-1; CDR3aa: CSGMMNTEAFF
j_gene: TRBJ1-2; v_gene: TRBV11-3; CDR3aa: CVSSLRRKRGINYGYTF
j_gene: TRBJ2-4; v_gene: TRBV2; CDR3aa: CASSGQGSGKNIQYF
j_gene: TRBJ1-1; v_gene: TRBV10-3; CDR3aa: CAISGGTGSEAFF
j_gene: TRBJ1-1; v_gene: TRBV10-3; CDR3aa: CASSYPSSQSGNTEAFF
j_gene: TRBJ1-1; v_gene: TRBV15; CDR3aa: CATSTGTVMNTEAFF
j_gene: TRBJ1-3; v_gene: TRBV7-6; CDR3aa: CASSLAAGRTGPGNTIYF
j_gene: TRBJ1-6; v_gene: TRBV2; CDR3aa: CASSEALKQGVNSPLHF
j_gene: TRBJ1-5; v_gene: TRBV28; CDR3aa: CASSLGRYSNQPQHF
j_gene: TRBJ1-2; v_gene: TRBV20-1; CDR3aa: CSARPFDRGGHGYTF
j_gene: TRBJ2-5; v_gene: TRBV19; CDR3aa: CASSRDTQETQYF
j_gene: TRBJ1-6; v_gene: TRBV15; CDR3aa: CATSREVPYRTGSPLHF
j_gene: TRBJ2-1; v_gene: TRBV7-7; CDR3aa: CASSLTGTEGYNEQFF
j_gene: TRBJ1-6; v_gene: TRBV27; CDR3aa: CASSPGRELNSPLHF
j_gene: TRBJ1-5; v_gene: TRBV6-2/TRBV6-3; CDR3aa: CASSQPGGAQPQHF
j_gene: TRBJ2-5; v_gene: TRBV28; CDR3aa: CASSNREETQYF
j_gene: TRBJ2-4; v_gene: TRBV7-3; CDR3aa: CASSLPPGREPHIQYF
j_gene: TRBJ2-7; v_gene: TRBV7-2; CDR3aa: CASSLARLAGNYEQYF
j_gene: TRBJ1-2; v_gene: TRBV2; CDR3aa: CASRPRQKSDYGYTF
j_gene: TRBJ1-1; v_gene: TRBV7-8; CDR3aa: CASRGLNTEAFF
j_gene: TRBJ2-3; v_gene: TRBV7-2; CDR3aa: CASSLRVGGASDTQYF
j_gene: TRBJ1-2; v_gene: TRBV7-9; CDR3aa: CASSLVQGAGGYTF
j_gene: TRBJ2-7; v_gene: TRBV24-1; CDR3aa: CATSGLGGEQYF
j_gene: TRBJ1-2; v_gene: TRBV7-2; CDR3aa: CASSLAGQYNGYTF
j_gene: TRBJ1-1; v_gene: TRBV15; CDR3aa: CATSRDMNTEAFF
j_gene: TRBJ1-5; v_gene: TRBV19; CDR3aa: CASSRQNNQPQHF
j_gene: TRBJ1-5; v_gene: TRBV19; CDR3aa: CASSPGTGGRNQPQHF
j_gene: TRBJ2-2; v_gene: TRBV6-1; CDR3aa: CASRGLTENTGELFF
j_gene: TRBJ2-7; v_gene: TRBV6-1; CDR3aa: CASSRDRGYEQYF
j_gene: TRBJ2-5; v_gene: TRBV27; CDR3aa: CASSLFGRETQYF
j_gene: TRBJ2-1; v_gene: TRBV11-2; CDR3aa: CASSPTGTGAYNEQFF
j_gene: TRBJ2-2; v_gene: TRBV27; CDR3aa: CASSSVAGYTGELFF
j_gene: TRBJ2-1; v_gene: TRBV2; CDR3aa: CASRPGLAGMNEQFF
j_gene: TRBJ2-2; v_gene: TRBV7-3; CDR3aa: CASSFTGTPRTGELFF
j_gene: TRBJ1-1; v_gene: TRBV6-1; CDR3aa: CASSPPRGRGGDTEAFF
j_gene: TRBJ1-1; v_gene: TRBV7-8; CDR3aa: CASTLGSEAFF
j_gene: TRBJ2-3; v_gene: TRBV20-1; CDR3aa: CSASPGPPDTQYF
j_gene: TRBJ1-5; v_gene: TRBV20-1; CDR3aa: CSAENERGLNQPQHF